The TCR beta chain under discussion was sequenced for a study of CD8+CD57+ T cells in acquired aplastic anemia. The germline CDR1 and CDR2 sequences are SGHTA and FQGNSA. CDR3 length: 13 residues. General study findings and limits: Patients and controls had in common twenty-nine CD8+ CDR3 sequences.

Genomic DNA provided the template from which TCR beta VDJ and CDR3 profiles were obtained. TCRdb called the reads again in MiXCR, with one record for every CDR3 protein. The sample lists roughly 100,000 distinct CDR3 sequences; less than 75% were seen once. Sequencing was done on patients that had shown CD8+CD57+ cell expansion by flow cytometry. Details on this clonotype: The antigen remains undetermined. Mismatch with germline at one junction end may stem from a read error.

What was sequenced was sorted CD4+, CD8+, or CD8+CD57+ T cells (not recorded which) from PBMCs. This TCR came from a human donor with aplastic anemia. The chain recombines TRBV7-2 with TRBJ2-5, with D hard to call. This CDR3 is CASSLAFQETQYF. Written as DNA, the CDR3 is TGTGCCAGCAGCTTAGCGTTCCAAGAGACTCAGTACTTC. The full variable domain, its missing parts supplied by reference TRBV7-2 and TRBJ2-5, is GAGVSQSPSNKVTEKGKDVELRCDPISGHTALYWYRQSLGQGLEFLIYFQGNSAPDKSGLPSDRFSAERTGGSVSTLTIQRTQQEDSAVYLCASSLAFQETQYFGPGTRLLVL.